This passage covers 21 T cell receptor beta chains from one sample sequenced in a study of shared clonotypes between healthy human individuals. The table came from immunoSEQ multiplex PCR; TCRdb's copy has only in-frame clones and leaves some out. This sample yields a few million clones, of which approximately 93% are seen a single time; about 0.37% belongs to the top ten. The specimen was naive CD4+ T cells from PBMCs. The subset denotes: CD45RA+ positively selected. These receptors were taken from a man in his late teens or twenties in good health. Some clones in this sample may be carry-over from other donors' samples.

This clone was detected once. The chain combines TRBV2 with TRBJ2-7; tentative D call: TRBD2 (5 bases). Germline-derived CDR1 and CDR2 are SNHLY and FYNNEI. V gave up 7 bases and J gave up 1 base, with 17 bases separating them. This CDR3 spans 15 amino acids. Here the CDR3 reads CASMALGPGSYEQYF. CDR3 DNA: TGTGCCAGCATGGCCCTCGGGCCGGGATCCTACGAGCAGTACTTC. The full variable domain, with the rest looked up from reference TRBV2 and TRBJ2-7, is EPEVTQTPSHQVTQMGQEVILRCVPISNHLYFYWYRQILGQKVEFLVSFYNNEISEKSEIFDDQFSVERPDGSNFTLKIRSTKLEDSAMYFCASMALGPGSYEQYFGPGTRLTVT.

This clone was observed a few times. The identical CDR3 is also encoded by other nucleotide sequences in the sample. This sequence joins TRBV5-1 and TRBJ1-1; D call uncertain. The ends were cut back, 5 bases at V and 0 bases at J, with 5 bases in the middle. This CDR3 spans 12 amino acids. Germline V lookup: CDR1 SGHRS, CDR2 YFSETQ. In nucleotides, the CDR3 is TGCGCCAGCAGGACGGTGAACACTGAAGCTTTCTTT. Translation: CASRTVNTEAFF.

This rearrangement joins TRBV10-1 to TRBJ2-3, with a weak D call TRBD1 (5 bases). The V end lost 5 bases, the J end lost 3 bases, and 9 bases lay between the germline ends. Germline CDR1 and CDR2: WNHNN and SYGVQD (reference sequence). This CDR3 is 13 amino acids long. The CDR3 region is CASSNYRTDTQYF. The CDR3 coding sequence is TGCGCCAGCAGTAATTACAGGACAGATACGCAGTATTTT.

Regarding this clone: This specimen includes other DNA sequences encoding the same CDR3. The chain has TRBV27 and TRBJ1-1; 7 bases map to TRBD1. The CDR3 runs 14 residues. Unmatched junction bases numbered 7, after V lost 5 bases and J lost 4 bases. The V gene's germline CDR1 is MNHEY and CDR2 SMNVEV (reference sequence). CDR3 protein: CASSLNRGGTEAFF. CDR3 DNA sequence: TGTGCCAGCAGTCTTAACAGGGGTGGCACTGAAGCTTTCTTT.

The gene calls are TRBV5-1 and TRBJ2-2; 7 bases map to TRBD1. Germline V lookup: CDR1 SGHRS, CDR2 YFSETQ. The CDR3 has 15 residues. After removal of 0 bases from V and 4 bases from J, the junction contained 3 bases not matched to a gene. The CDR3 spells CASSLGTGPTGELFF. CDR3 DNA: TGCGCCAGCAGCTTGGGGACAGGTCCCACCGGGGAGCTGTTTTTT.

This rearrangement joins TRBV5-1 to TRBJ2-5, with 12 bases lining up with TRBD2. The CDR3 is 17 amino acids. Germline lookup yields CDR1 SGHRS and CDR2 YFSETQ. Germline trimming cut 0 bases from V and 5 bases from J; bases unmatched to any gene: 8. CDR3 nucleotides: TGCGCCAGCAGCTTGGGACTAGCGGGAGTGGAAGGGGAGACCCAGTACTTC. Translation: CASSLGLAGVEGETQYF.

The chain uses TRBV30 and TRBJ1-1, with a tentative D call TRBD1 (6 bases). V lost 7 bases to trimming and J lost 4 bases, with 19 bases between them. CDR3 length: 14 residues. CDR1 GTSNPN and CDR2 SVGIG come from the germline V gene (reference sequence). The CDR3 loop reads CAFRDKLWVTEAFF. The CDR3 DNA sequence: TGTGCCTTCCGGGACAAGCTTTGGGTCACTGAAGCTTTCTTT.

The chain uses TRBV5-4 and TRBJ2-5; no clear D. The CDR3 covers 14 residues. CDR1 SGHNT and CDR2 YYREEE come from the germline V gene (reference sequence). V was clipped by 1 base and J by 3 bases, with 10 bases between them. The CDR3 region has the DNA TGTGCCAGCAGCTTGAGTTTTTCGAAAGAGACCCAGTACTTC. Encoded protein: CASSLSFSKETQYF. Complete variable domain (other parts from reference TRBV5-4 and TRBJ2-5): ETGVTQSPTHLIKTRGQQVTLRCSSQSGHNTVSWYQQALGQGPQFIFQYYREEENGRGNFPPRFSGLQFPNYSSELNVNALELDDSALYLCASSLSFSKETQYFGPGTRLLVL.

The table lists this clone with a few counts. The chain is built from TRBV7-3 and TRBJ1-1; D perhaps matches TRBD1 (6 bases). V was pared by 2 bases and J by 7 bases, with 11 bases between. This CDR3 contains 13 residues. Germline V gives CDR1 SGHTA, CDR2 FQGTGA. CDR3 residues: CASSLSRQDEAFF. The CDR3 DNA reads as TGTGCCAGCAGCTTATCCCGACAGGATGAAGCTTTCTTT.

The chain recombines TRBV5-6 with TRBJ2-1, with 11 bases aligning to TRBD2. Losses at the gene ends were 2 bases for V and 6 bases for J; bases not matched to a gene: 10. The V gene's germline CDR1 is SGHDT and CDR2 YYEEEE. The CDR3 loop spans 17 amino acids. The CDR3 reads CASSFTSGRWGPNEQFF. CDR3 DNA: TGTGCCAGCAGCTTCACTAGCGGGAGATGGGGCCCCAATGAGCAGTTCTTC.

This rearrangement joins TRBV18 to TRBJ2-5, with D perhaps given as TRBD1 or TRBD2 (5 bases each). CDR1 and CDR2 from the germline V gene are KGHSH and LQKENI. V lost 2 bases and J lost 5, with 12 bases in between. The length of the CDR3 is 14 residues. The CDR3 sequence is CASSPTGPEETQYF. In nucleotides, the CDR3 is TGTGCCAGCTCACCAACGGGGCCGGAGGAGACCCAGTACTTC. Full variable domain (outside the CDR3, taken from reference TRBV18 and TRBJ2-5): NAGVMQNPRHLVRRRGQEARLRCSPMKGHSHVYWYRQLPEEGLKFMVYLQKENIIDESGMPKERFSAEFPKEGPSILRIQQVVRGDSAAYFCASSPTGPEETQYFGPGTRLLVL.

The genes are TRBV7-2 and TRBJ2-7, with 9 nucleotides matching TRBD1. The V segment lost 5 bases and the J segment 7 bases; nucleotides outside the gene matches: 9. This CDR3 region has 14 residues. The germline CDR1 and CDR2 sequences are SGHTA and FQGNSA. The CDR3 protein is CASSPRTGAVEQYF. The CDR3 DNA reads TGTGCCAGCAGCCCGCGGACAGGGGCGGTAGAGCAGTACTTC.

The chain combines TRBV30 with TRBJ2-7; 7 nucleotides align to TRBD2. The length of the CDR3 is 16 residues. The V segment lost 3 bases and the J segment 0 bases; nucleotides outside the gene matches: 11. Germline values: CDR1 GTSNPN, CDR2 SVGIG (reference sequence). CDR3 residues: CAWRPLAGVGSYEQYF. CDR3 nucleotide sequence: TGTGCCTGGAGGCCCTTGGCGGGAGTTGGCTCCTACGAGCAGTACTTC. Filled out from reference TRBV30 and TRBJ2-7, the complete variable domain reads SQTIHQWPATLVQPVGSPLSLECTVEGTSNPNLYWYRQAAGRGLQLLFYSVGIGQISSEVPQNLSASRPQDRQFILSSKKLLLSDSGFYLCAWRPLAGVGSYEQYFGPGTRLTVT.

Turning to this clone: This same CDR3 is encoded by further DNA sequences in the sample. The chain combines TRBV7-3 with TRBJ2-1; TRBD1 matches at 9 bases. Germline-derived CDR1 and CDR2 are SGHTA and FQGTGA. The junction had 6 bases not matched to a gene; V was cut back by 5 bases and J by 4 bases. The CDR3 totals 15 residues. CDR3 protein: CASSRTGGAYNEQFF. The CDR3 coding sequence is TGTGCCAGCAGCCGTACAGGGGGCGCTTACAATGAGCAGTTCTTC.

Worth noting for this clone: One junction end disagrees with the germline gene, perhaps due to a read error. The chain joins TRBV6-5 to TRBJ2-1, with TRBD2 matching 12 bases. The CDR3 totals 14 residues. Germline V gene sequence: CDR1 MNHEY, CDR2 SVGAGI. Here the CDR3 DNA reads TGTGCCAGCAGGAAACTAGCGGGAGGTTATTTTTTGGTCTTC. Protein: CASRKLAGGYFLVF.

The chain combines TRBV6-6 with TRBJ2-7; TRBD2 aligns across 10 bases. The CDR3 consists of 15 residues. V dropped 5 bases and J dropped 6; count of bases not matched to a gene: 10. Germline lookup yields CDR1 MNHNY and CDR2 SVGAGI (reference sequence). CDR3 DNA sequence: TGTGCCAGCAGTAAACTAGGGACTAGCGTATCCGAGCAGTACTTC. It translates to CASSKLGTSVSEQYF.

The V call is TRBV7-3, the J call TRBJ2-2; the D gene is possibly TRBD2 (5 bases). Germline V lookup: CDR1 SGHTA, CDR2 FQGTGA. CDR3 length equals 17 residues. Trimming stripped 2 bases from V and 5 bases from J, with 18 bases between. The CDR3, as DNA: TGTGCCAGCAGCTTATTCCCTGCCAGGAGGATAACCGGGGAGCTGTTTTTT. It translates to CASSLFPARRITGELFF.

This sequence joins TRBV10-3 and TRBJ1-2; tentatively, D is TRBD1 (5 bases). Looked up from germline, CDR1 is ENHRY and CDR2 is SYGVKD. The CDR3 runs 13 residues. Trimming removed 2 bases at V and 7 bases at J, with 11 bases between. The CDR3, as DNA: TGTGCCATCAGTGAGGCAGGGCCGAGTGGCTACACCTTC. Amino acids: CAISEAGPSGYTF.

The V call is TRBV2, the J call TRBJ2-1; 9 nucleotides agree with TRBD2. The germline V gene encodes CDR1 SNHLY and CDR2 FYNNEI. This CDR3 has 18 residues. V lost 3 bases to trimming and J lost 4 bases; unmatched junction nucleotides: 13. This CDR3 reads CASSDSGGRAGGYNEQFF. The DNA of the CDR3 is TGTGCCAGCAGTGATTCTGGCGGGAGGGCCGGGGGGTACAATGAGCAGTTCTTC.

The rearrangement joins TRBV5-4 to TRBJ1-1, with D perhaps TRBD1 (5 bases). This CDR3 has 16 residues. V shed 0 bases and J shed 3 bases, with 15 bases lying between them. From germline, CDR1 is SGHNT and CDR2 YYREEE (reference sequence). The CDR3 DNA sequence: TGTGCCAGCAGCTTGGAGTTACCGGGGGAGGACACTGAAGCTTTCTTT. Protein sequence: CASSLELPGEDTEAFF.

A single count supports this clone. A read error may account for a junction end that differs from germline. This chain joins TRBV27 and TRBJ2-1; D unclear. The CDR3 loop spans 13 amino acids. The germline V gene encodes CDR1 MNHEY and CDR2 SMNVEV (reference sequence). CDR3 amino acids: CASSFIEPKSKIF. CDR3 in DNA: TGTGCCAGCAGTTTTATTGAACCCAAGTCGAAAATCTTC.